Listed below are T cell receptor beta chains from one sample, sequenced in a study of OX40 agonist ivuxolimab in advanced cancers. Assay: immunoSEQ multiplex PCR; the TCRdb copy retains only in-frame clones and omits some. The sample has tens of thousands of clones; around four fifths are singletons. Sequencing used CD4+ or CD8+ T cells sorted from blood, obtained in a trial of the OX40 agonist ivuxolimab. These receptor sequences come from an adult with an advanced solid tumor such as melanoma, head and neck, liver or kidney cancer. Both conserved end residues are trimmed from each CDR3. A D gene is named only where the DNA matches it firmly.

J | V | D | CDR3
TRBJ1-2 | TRBV19 | - | ASSIKTGYGYT
TRBJ1-2 | TRBV28 | - | ASSYPGTPNYGYT
TRBJ1-3 | TRBV28 | - | ASSLVPGSGNTIY
TRBJ2-7 | TRBV6-6 | - | ASSRNRLQY
TRBJ1-5 | TRBV28 | - | ASSFSDQPQH
TRBJ2-1 | TRBV7-2 | - | ASNWGQRGNEQF
TRBJ2-2 | TRBV2 | - | ASSSGGTGELF
TRBJ2-4 | TRBV11-3 | TRBD2 | ASTNFGTSGDIQY
TRBJ2-2 | TRBV7-9 | TRBD2 | ASSLMSGGGPGELF
TRBJ1-4 | TRBV19 | - | ASSQGKKLF
TRBJ1-4 | TRBV29-1 | TRBD1 | SGARGDEKLF
TRBJ1-4 | TRBV19 | - | ASSGPWDEKLF
TRBJ2-5 | TRBV10-3 | TRBD2 | AIRPSGPQEETQY
TRBJ2-6 | TRBV7-9 | - | ASSLAASGANVLT
TRBJ2-7 | TRBV7-2 | TRBD1 | ASSLVAGRQGEQY
TRBJ2-1 | TRBV2 | - | ASRPGAGERYEQF
TRBJ2-3 | TRBV5-1 | - | ASALEGTWTDTQY
TRBJ1-5 | TRBV18 | - | ASSLSPGKVGNQPQH
TRBJ2-1 | TRBV2 | TRBD2 | ASMRTSGNNEQF
TRBJ2-5 | TRBV28 | - | ASSFRGRPGETQY
TRBJ1-1 | TRBV6-6 | - | ASSYPGWTEAF
TRBJ2-7 | TRBV7-9 | - | ASSFWDRSYEQY
TRBJ2-5 | TRBV30 | TRBD2 | AWNSGRRETQY
TRBJ2-1 | TRBV6-5 | - | ASNRDGGAGDQF
TRBJ2-5 | TRBV10-2 | - | ASNLAPQETQY
TRBJ1-3 | TRBV7-7 | - | ASMLEIGGLTVGNTIY
TRBJ1-3 | TRBV5-1 | - | ASSFDPTANTIY
TRBJ2-7 | TRBV7-9 | - | ASSLGDLTYEQY
TRBJ2-7 | TRBV28 | - | ASSSSRGYLSYEQY
TRBJ1-4 | TRBV6-1 | - | ASSERPITLTNEKLF
TRBJ1-5 | TRBV2 | - | ATAYGADQPQH
TRBJ2-5 | TRBV7-9 | - | ASSLDGLLETQY
TRBJ2-6 | TRBV11-3 | - | ASSLDVRAAGANVLT
TRBJ1-1 | TRBV7-8 | TRBD1 | ASSRDRGNTEAF
TRBJ2-5 | TRBV10-3 | - | AISGDGGTGWETQY
TRBJ1-5 | TRBV6-1 | - | ASSTSGGNQPQH
TRBJ2-7 | TRBV7-2 | TRBD2 | ASSRTSGSYEQY
TRBJ1-2 | TRBV20-1 | - | SARQSGYT
TRBJ2-1 | TRBV30 | TRBD1 | AWTQGQGRYNEQF
TRBJ1-2 | TRBV19 | - | ASSIAFSYGYT
- | TRBV4-1 | TRBD2 | ASSQEGTSGSSYEQY
TRBJ1-1 | TRBV7-9 | - | ASSLAQNTEAF
TRBJ1-2 | TRBV19 | - | ASSIDLGGYT
TRBJ2-5 | TRBV14 | - | ASSAGTQETQY
TRBJ2-1 | TRBV6-4 | TRBD1 | ASMGTGGVGEQF
- | TRBV28 | TRBD2 | ASSHLTSGKYEQY
TRBJ2-6 | TRBV19 | TRBD2 | ASSMGGDYPGANVLT
TRBJ1-5 | TRBV4-3 | TRBD1 | ASSQGAGQGYQPQH
TRBJ2-7 | TRBV7-2 | TRBD2 | ASSLGGSRYEQY
TRBJ1-1 | TRBV19 | - | ASSTQMNTEAF